This T cell receptor beta chain was captured in a study of HIV-infected patients and healthy controls. The repertoire came from unfractionated whole blood and reflected all unsorted peripheral T cells. Regarding the study as a whole: HIV-infected patients and controls differed significantly in mean usage of eight alpha and eight beta V genes. With just sixteen HIV-infected individuals processed, the findings' generality was considered strongly limited.

Alpha and beta constant-region primers primed reverse transcription of about 500 ng RNA. Using multiplexing indices, alpha and beta chain libraries were generated apart by chain-specific third strand synthesis. Two random hexamers, added before amplification and joined, formed each molecule's 12-nucleotide barcode. TCRdb passed the 5' RACE reads through MiXCR, listing each CDR3 protein once. The profile shows 8,000 to 10,000 distinct CDR3 sequences, about 6.1% of them singletons. This CDR3 is 15 amino acids long. The germline V gene has CDR1 LGHNA and CDR2 YSLEER. The ends were cut back, 0 bases at V and 2 bases at J, with 11 bases in the middle. A few counts support this clonotype. Antigen: not known.

The clonotype comes from an adult in good health. The sample consisted of blood. The rearrangement joins TRBV4-3 to TRBJ2-7; no clear D. In DNA, the CDR3 is TGCGCCAGCAGCCAAGACGCACAGAGAGCCTACGAGCAGTACTTC. Amino acids: CASSQDAQRAYEQYF.